The source of this T cell receptor beta chain is a study of cytomegalovirus exposure and HLA in healthy donors. At the level of the study: An earlier analysis found around 100 million unique TCR beta sequences from 150 million to 200 million T cells. A data release that came early held approximately 85 million unique TCRs from HLA-typed donors.

Nominally healthy donors were sampled, though unrecorded immune exposures were likely. The CDR3 runs to 18 residues. J was trimmed by 5 bases and V by 0 bases; bases with no gene match: 8. Germline loops: CDR1 KGHSH, CDR2 LQKENI. To note about this clone: What it recognizes is unknown.

Primers for the PCR totalled 60 Vbeta and 13 Jbeta. Using immunoSEQ multiplex PCR, the repertoire was profiled, and TCRdb retains in-frame clones only, with some absent. Of under 50,000 clones listed, about 85% are singletons. Study-level findings and limits: Some TCR beta chains (over 150 of them) were listed as cytomegalovirus-associated.

The material sequenced was PBMCs. The clonotype originates from a woman in her forties in good health and CMV-seropositive. The rearrangement joins TRBV18 to TRBJ2-1; the match to TRBD2 covers 12 bases. CDR3 region: CASSPPGLAGGFDNEQFF. In DNA, the CDR3 is TGTGCCAGCTCACCACCGGGCCTAGCGGGAGGGTTCGACAATGAGCAGTTCTTC.